The clone carrying this T cell receptor beta chain was counted between two and nine times. The germline V gene has CDR1 MNHEY and CDR2 SVGAGI. There are 17 residues in the CDR3. Trimming at V came to 6 bases and at J to 7 bases, leaving 16 bases not matched to a gene. MiXCR, run by TCRdb on the RT-PCR reads, gives a single entry per CDR3 protein. The repertoire holds around 700,000 distinct CDR3 sequences, with 12% to 15% as singletons. This clonotype was sampled from a female donor in good health, serving as a healthy control. The sequenced sample consisted of memory CD4+ T cells from blood. The rearrangement uses TRBV6-5 and TRBJ1-5; 9 positions agree with TRBD1. CDR3 DNA sequence: TGTGCCAGCAGCCCAAACAGGGGGCGCGTGGGAGGACAGCCCCAGCATTTT. Residues: CASSPNRGRVGGQPQHF.